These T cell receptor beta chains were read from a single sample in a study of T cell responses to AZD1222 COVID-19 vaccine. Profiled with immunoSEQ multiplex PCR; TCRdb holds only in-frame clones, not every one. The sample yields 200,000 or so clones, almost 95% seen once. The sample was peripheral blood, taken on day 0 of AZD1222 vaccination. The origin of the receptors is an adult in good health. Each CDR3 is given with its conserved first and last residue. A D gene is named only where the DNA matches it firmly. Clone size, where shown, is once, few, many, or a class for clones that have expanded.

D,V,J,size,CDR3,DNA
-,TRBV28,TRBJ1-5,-,CASSILDSNQPQHF,TGTGCCAGCAGTATCTTGGACAGCAATCAGCCCCAGCATTTT
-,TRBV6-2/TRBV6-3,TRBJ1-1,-,CASSYLGGAQTMNTEAFF,TGTGCCAGCAGTTATCTCGGCGGGGCACAAACTATGAACACTGAAGCTTTCTTT
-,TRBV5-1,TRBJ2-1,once,CASSLRRESSYNEQFF,TGCGCCAGCAGCTTGCGGCGGGAAAGCTCCTACAATGAGCAGTTCTTC
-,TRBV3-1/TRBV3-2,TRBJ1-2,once,CASSPTGGYGYTF,TGTGCCAGCAGCCCAACGGGGGGCTATGGCTACACCTTC
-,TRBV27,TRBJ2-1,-,CASSLFTGSNSLGEQFF,TGTGCCAGCAGTTTATTTACAGGTTCTAACTCTCTGGGTGAGCAGTTCTTC
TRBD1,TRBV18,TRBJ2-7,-,CASSNRGYEQYF,TGTGCCAGCTCAAACAGGGGCTACGAGCAGTACTTC
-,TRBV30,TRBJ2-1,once,CAWNAGIRTNEQFF,TGTGCCTGGAACGCCGGGATTCGTACGAATGAGCAGTTCTTC
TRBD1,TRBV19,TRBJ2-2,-,CASSRHPGTGVTGELFF,TGTGCCAGTAGTAGACATCCCGGGACAGGGGTCACCGGGGAGCTGTTTTTT
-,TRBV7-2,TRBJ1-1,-,CASSLDRNTEAFF,TGTGCCAGCAGCTTAGACAGGAACACTGAAGCTTTCTTT
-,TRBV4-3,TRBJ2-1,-,CASSQGAGYNEQFF,TGCGCCAGCAGCCAAGGCGCCGGTTACAATGAGCAGTTCTTC
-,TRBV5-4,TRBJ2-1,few,CASSSVGWRNEQFF,TGTGCCAGCAGTTCCGTTGGGTGGAGGAATGAGCAGTTCTTC
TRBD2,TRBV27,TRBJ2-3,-,CASTRLAGLGMETSDTQYF,TGTGCCAGCACCCGCCTAGCGGGACTCGGAATGGAGACCTCGGATACGCAGTATTTT
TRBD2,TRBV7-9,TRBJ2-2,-,CASSVLAGVGTGELFF,TGTGCCAGCAGCGTACTAGCGGGAGTTGGTACCGGGGAGCTGTTTTTT
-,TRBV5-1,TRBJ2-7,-,CASSFTWDRFSDEQYF,TGCGCCAGCAGCTTCACTTGGGACCGATTCTCGGACGAGCAGTACTTC
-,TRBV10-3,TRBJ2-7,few,CAISRDPRDEQYF,TGTGCCATCAGTAGGGATCCACGGGACGAGCAGTACTTC
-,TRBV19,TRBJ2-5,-,CASSSSLRWWETQYF,TGTGCCAGTAGTTCGAGTCTGCGGTGGTGGGAGACCCAGTACTTC
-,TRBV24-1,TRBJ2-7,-,CATSAGYEQYF,TGTGCCACCAGTGCGGGGTACGAGCAGTACTTC
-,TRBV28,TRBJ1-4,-,CASSPYRTNEKLFF,TGTGCCAGCAGTCCATACAGAACTAATGAAAAACTGTTTTTT
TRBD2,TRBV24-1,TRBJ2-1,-,CATSESTPLGLAGRVNEQFF,TGTGCCACCAGTGAGTCGACACCACTCGGACTAGCGGGAAGGGTAAATGAGCAGTTCTTC